The 8 T cell receptor beta chains given below trace back to one sample, sequenced in a study of T cells after yellow fever vaccination (dated by TCRdb to between 2018 and 2021). The treatment or condition label, read with the paper, signifies: live attenuated yellow fever vaccine strain. Receptor libraries were prepared by 5' RACE. The instrument was an Illumina HiSeq 2500. TCRdb reran the public reads through fastp at Q25 and MiXCR, keeping productive beta chains. Each CDR3 protein gets just one entry, which takes the most common genes and DNA from the rows behind it. The sample contains about 360,000 distinct CDR3 sequences, 6.2% of them found a single time. The ten biggest clones cover around 16% of the sample. The source material was PBMCs, sampled 5 days after the yellow fever booster vaccination. These receptor sequences come from a man aged 30 to 39 who received the YFV17D yellow fever vaccine.

There are a few counts of this clonotype. This chain joins TRBV20-1 and TRBJ2-3; 8 bases map to TRBD1. Germline CDR1 is DFQATT and CDR2 is SNEGSKA (reference sequence). V was clipped by 5 bases and J by 4 bases; unmatched bases: 5. The CDR3 loop spans 13 amino acids. The CDR3 loop is CSAGQGAPDTQYF. CDR3 sequence (DNA): TGCAGTGCTGGCCAGGGGGCTCCAGATACGCAGTATTTT.

This clonotype came up many times. This chain connects TRBV28 to TRBJ1-1; D might be TRBD1 (5 bases). CDR1 MDHEN and CDR2 SYDVKM come from the germline V gene. This CDR3 contains 14 residues. V was shortened by 4 bases and J by 4 bases, with 13 bases between the two germline ends. CDR3 in DNA: TGTGCCAGCAGTTCCTCAGGGTTGGCCACTGAAGCTTTCTTT. This gives the protein CASSSSGLATEAFF.

This clonotype was detected only a few times. V usage is TRBV4-3 and J usage is TRBJ2-3; D ambiguous. This CDR3 has 14 residues. Between the trimmed V and J ends, which lost 0 bases and 12 bases, there was a span of 16 bases. Germline V lookup: CDR1 LGHNA, CDR2 YSLEER. The CDR3 region is CASSQEGYTPRQYF. In DNA form, the CDR3 reads TGCGCCAGCAGCCAAGAAGGGTACACCCCTCGTCAGTATTTT.

This clonotype has only a few counts. The chain combines TRBV4-3 with TRBJ2-5; D may correspond to TRBD1 or TRBD2 (5 bases each). V was pared by 4 bases and J by 1 base, with 13 bases between. There are 15 residues in the CDR3. The V gene's germline CDR1 is LGHNA and CDR2 YSLEER. CDR3 nucleotides: TGCGCCAGCAGCCGAGGGACCGGGTTCCAAGAGACCCAGTACTTC. This translates into CASSRGTGFQETQYF.

The sample holds a few counts of this clonotype. The chain combines TRBV7-7 with TRBJ2-5; possibly TRBD2 for D (6 bases). The CDR3 extends over 15 amino acids. Germline CDR1 and CDR2: SSHAT and FNYEAQ (reference sequence). With 4 bases removed from V and 2 bases from J, the gap between germline ends came to 14 bases. The CDR3 DNA reads TGTGCCAGCAGCTCGGGACTCTCGGAGCAAGAGACCCAGTACTTC. Translating gives CASSSGLSEQETQYF. The variable domain in full, with the rest retrieved from reference TRBV7-7 and TRBJ2-5, is GAGVSQSPRYKVTKRGQDVTLRCDPISSHATLYWYQQALGQGPEFLTYFNYEAQPDKSGLPSDRFSAERPEGSISTLTIQRTEQRDSAMYRCASSSGLSEQETQYFGPGTRLLVL.

This clonotype was observed a handful of times. The chain uses TRBV7-8 and TRBJ2-6; 8 bases match TRBD2. Trimming at V came to 6 bases and at J to 3 bases, leaving 10 bases not matched to a gene. The V gene's germline CDR1 is SGHVS and CDR2 FQNEAQ. The CDR3 totals 17 residues. CDR3 sequence reads: CASSLSGRASGANVLTF. CDR3 coding DNA: TGTGCCAGCAGTTTGAGCGGGAGAGCGAGTGGGGCCAACGTCCTGACTTTC.

This sequence joins TRBV20-1 and TRBJ2-5, with D perhaps TRBD1 (6 bases). CDR1 is DFQATT, CDR2 SNEGSKA, per germline (reference sequence). The CDR3 sequence is 13 residues long. V shed 5 bases and J shed 1 base, with 11 bases lying between them. The CDR3, as DNA: TGCAGTGCTTGGACAGCCCCCCAAGAGACCCAGTACTTC. As protein: CSAWTAPQETQYF.

This chain connects TRBV20-1 to TRBJ2-7, with 9 bases that match TRBD1. Germline V CDR1 and CDR2: DFQATT, SNEGSKA (reference sequence). J gave up 2 bases and V 6 bases, and 8 bases lay outside the gene matches. The CDR3 length is 14 residues. CDR3 protein: CSAIRTGEAYEQYF. The DNA for the CDR3 is TGCAGTGCCATCCGGACAGGGGAAGCCTACGAGCAGTACTTC.